This section outlines one T cell receptor beta chain sequence together with its context. The sample originates from a study of blood T cell repertoires in COVID-19. On the study more broadly: Samples representing acute and convalescent COVID-19 were sourced from the United States, Italy and Spain. Sources were T cells, B-cell-depleted T cells, or PBMCs; the material itself was cDNA or gDNA.

This CDR3 has 17 amino acids. V dropped 0 bases and J dropped 2 bases, with 16 bases sitting between them. Germline CDR1 SGHRS, CDR2 YFSETQ. Original processing methods: Amplification with reference gene primers provided the estimates of nucleated cell counts. The protocol was immunoSEQ multiplex PCR, while the TCRdb copy is restricted to in-frame clones and leaves out a portion. D and trimming come from the DNA, and the V and J calls and clone size come from that table. Of some 120,000 clones listed, roughly 80% were seen once; the top ten hold about a sixth. The sequencing input was peripheral blood. This receptor was identified in a woman between 45 and 65 years old with acute or convalescent COVID-19. The genes are TRBV5-1 and TRBJ2-3, with D uncertain. For the CDR3, the DNA is TGCGCCAGCAGCTTGGGCTTATCTATTTTCCACACAGATACGCAGTATTTT. Translation: CASSLGLSIFHTDTQYF.